One and the same sample provided the 22 T cell receptor beta chains below, sequenced in a study of tumor and adjacent non-tumor tissue in lung cancer. The library came from three nested PCR rounds adapted from ARM-PCR protocols. TCRdb independently ran MiXCR on the multiplex PCR reads; one entry per CDR3 protein. The table lists 44,000 or so distinct CDR3 sequences, roughly two thirds of them singletons. The template was RNA from unsorted bulk tissue. More than 3 cm separated this lung sample from the edge of the tumor. Material: distant non-tumor lung tissue. These receptors originate from a woman aged 40 to 49 with non-small cell lung cancer.

This clonotype was observed a few times. An end of the junction differs from the germline gene, which may be a read error. V is TRBV6-5 and J is TRBJ1-1; D is unclear. Germline V lookup: CDR1 MNHEY, CDR2 SVGAGI. The CDR3 runs 13 residues. The CDR3 spells CASSDGPAQEAFF. The CDR3 DNA reads as TGTGCCAGCAGCGATGGGCCAGCCCAAGAAGCCTTCTTT.

This chain uses TRBV24-1 with TRBJ2-1; 9 bases map to TRBD1. With V trimmed by 5 bases and J by 6 bases, 4 bases remained unmatched. Germline V gene sequence: CDR1 KGHDR, CDR2 SFDVKD. The CDR3 covers 14 residues. The CDR3 sequence: CATSALDRGNEQFF. In DNA form, the CDR3 reads TGTGCCACCAGTGCTCTGGACAGGGGCAATGAGCAGTTCTTC.

As to this clonotype: A junction boundary mismatches the germline segment, possibly from a read error. The chain links TRBV18 to TRBJ1-1; TRBD1 aligns across 9 bases. Germline V CDR1 and CDR2: KGHSH, LQKENI. The CDR3 extends over 15 amino acids. Here the CDR3 reads CASSRTGQGGTVAFF. CDR3 coding DNA: TGTGCCAGCTCACGAACGGGACAGGGAGGCACTGTAGCTTTCTTT.

A note on this clonotype: The junction does not match germline at one end; this may be a read error. This sequence joins TRBV6-1 and TRBJ2-7, with no clear D. The CDR3 length is 17 residues. Germline loops: CDR1 MNHNS, CDR2 SASEGT. The CDR3 nucleotides are TGTGCCAGCAAGAAAAACTGGGCCCTCGCCAGCTCCCACGAGCAGTACTTC. As protein: CASKKNWALASSHEQYF.

To note about this clonotype: The junction departs from the called germline gene at one end, perhaps through a read error. CDR3 region: CTSSPWDIYQPQHF. DNA for the CDR3: TGTACCAGCAGCCCTTGGGACATTTATCAGCCCCAGCATTTT. V and J are TRBV2 and TRBJ1-5, with D maybe TRBD1 (6 bases). Germline V lookup: CDR1 SNHLY, CDR2 FYNNEI. This CDR3 is built from 14 residues.

This clonotype was recorded many times. This rearrangement joins TRBV7-8 to TRBJ2-5, with no clear D. Trimming took off 5 bases at V and 9 bases at J, with 10 bases between the two ends. The germline V gene encodes CDR1 SGHVS and CDR2 FQNEAQ. The CDR3 is 11 residues long. In DNA form, the CDR3 reads TGTGCCAGCAGCCCGGACCTCGCCCAGTACTTC. It yields the protein CASSPDLAQYF.

A single count supports this clonotype. Because it lacks the conserved phenylalanine or tryptophan at the end, this CDR3 is likely a read error. The limits of the CDR3 on the DNA are not certain, so only TCRdb's listed CDR3 is given. J is TRBJ1-6 and V is TRBV7-9; TRBD1 is taken as the D call from the table, unchecked against the DNA. Termini included, the CDR3 measures 14 amino acids. The germline CDR1 and CDR2 sequences are SEHNR and FQNEAQ (reference sequence). The CDR3 here is CASSSTGYNSPLYY.

Many counts were recorded for this clonotype. V is TRBV28 and J is TRBJ2-2; the D gene is possibly TRBD2 (5 bases). Per germline, CDR1 MDHEN and CDR2 SYDVKM. The CDR3 length is 15 residues. With 3 bases removed from V and 0 bases from J, the gap between germline ends came to 8 bases. The CDR3, as DNA: TGTGCCAGCAGTTTGAGCGGAGCGAACACCGGGGAGCTGTTTTTT. Translating it yields CASSLSGANTGELFF. Filled out from reference TRBV28 and TRBJ2-2, the complete variable domain reads DVKVTQSSRYLVKRTGEKVFLECVQDMDHENMFWYRQDPGLGLRLIYFSYDVKMKEKGDIPEGYSVSREKKERFSLILESASTNQTSMYLCASSLSGANTGELFFGEGSRLTVL.

There are many counts of this clonotype. The J gene is TRBJ1-3, the V gene TRBV5-6, with TRBD1 matching 10 bases. With 4 bases clipped from V and 2 bases from J, the junction kept 12 bases outside the gene matches. Germline V gene data show CDR1 as SGHDT and CDR2 as YYEEEE. The CDR3 runs 18 residues. DNA of the CDR3: TGTGCCAGCAGCCCCACCGGGACAGGGGAGTTGGCTGGAAACACCATATATTTT. Protein: CASSPTGTGELAGNTIYF.

The chain uses TRBV5-4 and TRBJ2-7; D possibly corresponds to TRBD2 (6 bases). This CDR3 is 16 amino acids long. V was trimmed by 5 bases and J by 4 bases, leaving 22 bases between them. Germline CDR1 is SGHNT and CDR2 is YYREEE (reference sequence). The CDR3 is CASRLNSGRAGYEQYF. The CDR3 region has the DNA TGTGCCAGCAGGTTGAATAGCGGAAGGGCCGGGTACGAGCAGTACTTC.

This clonotype was counted between two and nine times. CDR3 DNA: TGTGCTAGTGGTTTACATACAGGGGGGTCGATGGCAGGTACGCAGTATTTT. This encodes CASGLHTGGSMAGTQYF. The rearrangement uses TRBV12-5 and TRBJ2-3; TRBD1 aligns across 8 bases. CDR1 is LGHNT, CDR2 FRNRAP, per germline. This CDR3 has 17 residues. V shed 3 bases and J 8 bases; nucleotides not matched to a gene: 16. The variable domain in full, with the rest retrieved from reference TRBV12-5 and TRBJ2-3, is DARVTQTPRHKVTEMGQEVTMRCQPILGHNTVFWYRQTMMQGLELLAYFRNRAPLDDSGMPKDRFSAEMPDATLATLKIQPSEPRDSAVYFCASGLHTGGSMAGTQYFGPGTRLTVL.

Note on this clonotype: One junction end disagrees with the germline gene, perhaps due to a read error. This chain's CDR3 is CVSIRTGSYNEQLF. CDR3 sequence (DNA): TGTGTCAGCATTCGGACTGGCTCCTACAATGAGCAGTTATTC. The V gene is TRBV2, the J gene TRBJ2-1; D may be TRBD2 (5 bases). Germline-derived CDR1 and CDR2 are SNHLY and FYNNEI. This CDR3 comprises 14 residues.

This clonotype has more than one count but fewer than ten. The gene calls are TRBV28 and TRBJ1-1; D remains ambiguous. From germline, CDR1 is MDHEN and CDR2 SYDVKM. The germline V and J ends were trimmed by 8 bases and 5 bases, with 18 bases remaining between them. This CDR3 has 14 amino acids. The CDR3 nucleotides are TGTGCCAGCGCTACCCCGAGGGCCAGGACTGAAGCTTTCTTT. It encodes CASATPRARTEAFF.

This clonotype was seen ten or more times. The rearrangement links TRBV20-1 to TRBJ2-3; 12 bases agree with TRBD2. Looked up from germline, CDR1 is DFQATT and CDR2 is SNEGSKA (reference sequence). V dropped 6 bases and J dropped 1; count of bases not matched to a gene: 8. The CDR3 loop spans 16 amino acids. The CDR3 loop reads CSAVLLAGGRTDTQYF. For the CDR3, the DNA is TGCAGTGCAGTCTTACTAGCGGGGGGCCGCACAGATACGCAGTATTTT.

As regards this clonotype: This may stem from a read error, because a much larger clone lies one nucleotide away. The CDR3 coding sequence is TGTGCCTGCACACCGGGTATTAGGGACACAGATACGCAGTATTTT. Translating it yields CACTPGIRDTDTQYF. The chain has TRBV11-3 and TRBJ2-3, with D hard to call. V lost 11 bases and J 2 bases, leaving 20 bases between the germline ends. The CDR3 consists of 15 residues. Germline V CDR1 and CDR2: SGHNT, YENEEA.

This clonotype was recorded a few times. A much larger clone differs by one base, so this may be a read error. The missing conserved phenylalanine or tryptophan at the end of this CDR3 makes a read error likely. The V and J genes are TRBV12-3 or TRBV12-4 and TRBJ2-1, with D unresolved. The germline V and J ends were trimmed by 7 bases and 9 bases, with 10 bases remaining between them. This CDR3 spans 11 amino acids. The CDR3 loop reads CASTQSSEQFL. Here the CDR3 DNA reads TGTGCCAGCACCCAATCTAGTGAGCAGTTCTTA.

On this clonotype itself: The junction departs from the called germline gene at one end, perhaps through a read error. The V call is TRBV6-5, the J call TRBJ2-3, with 9 bases fitting TRBD1. Germline lookup yields CDR1 MNHEY and CDR2 SVGAGI. The CDR3 covers 16 residues. The CDR3 DNA reads TGTGCCGGCAGTCCTACGCCGGGACAGGGTATGGGTACGCAGTATTTT. This translates into CAGSPTPGQGMGTQYF.

The chain carries TRBV5-4 and TRBJ2-5, with D perhaps matching TRBD2 (6 bases). The CDR3 runs to 16 residues. In germline, CDR1 is SGHNT, CDR2 YYREEE (reference sequence). The V end was cut by 4 bases, the J end by 5 bases, with 21 bases between. The chain's CDR3 is CASSPDLAGSGETQYF. For the CDR3, the DNA is TGTGCCAGCAGCCCAGATTTGGCGGGGAGTGGGGAGACCCAGTACTTC.

Concerning this clonotype itself: At one boundary the junction diverges from the germline segment, which might be a read error. This chain uses TRBV24-1 with TRBJ2-3; D is unclear. The CDR3 has 13 amino acids. Per the germline V gene, CDR1 is KGHDR and CDR2 is SFDVKD. CDR3 sequence (DNA): TGTGCCACCAGTGACTCCACGATAGATATGCAGTATTTT. It yields the protein CATSDSTIDMQYF.

This clonotype was seen only once. The chain couples TRBV6-5 to TRBJ2-4; 7 bases are shared with TRBD1. The CDR3 is made up of 16 amino acids. Germline V CDR1 and CDR2: MNHEY, SVGAGI. After removal of 5 bases from V and 12 bases from J, the junction contained 19 bases not matched to a gene. The CDR3 here is CASSPTVLQGVDTQYF. The CDR3 region has the DNA TGTGCCAGCAGTCCCACCGTTCTCCAGGGGGTCGATACTCAGTACTTC.

This clonotype was counted ten times or more. V is TRBV20-1 and J is TRBJ1-1, with TRBD1 matching 7 bases. V was clipped by 5 bases and J by 8 bases; unmatched bases: 5. In germline, CDR1 is DFQATT, CDR2 SNEGSKA (reference sequence). CDR3 length: 11 residues. CDR3 region: CSAYGDREAFF. CDR3 DNA: TGCAGTGCTTACGGGGACAGAGAAGCTTTCTTT.

There are a few counts of this clonotype. A much larger clone lies one base from this, so it may be a read error. The CDR3 ends on some other residue instead of the conserved phenylalanine or tryptophan, so this is likely a read error. The V gene is TRBV11-1, the J gene TRBJ2-7; TRBD2 agrees at 9 bases. Trimming removed 5 bases from V and 4 bases from J; junction bases left unmatched: 9. Germline-derived CDR1 and CDR2 are SGHAT and FQDESV (reference sequence). CDR3 length: 15 amino acids. Here the CDR3 reads CASSPISGSQYEQYL. The CDR3 nucleotides are TGTGCCAGCAGCCCAATTAGCGGGAGCCAATACGAGCAGTACTTG.